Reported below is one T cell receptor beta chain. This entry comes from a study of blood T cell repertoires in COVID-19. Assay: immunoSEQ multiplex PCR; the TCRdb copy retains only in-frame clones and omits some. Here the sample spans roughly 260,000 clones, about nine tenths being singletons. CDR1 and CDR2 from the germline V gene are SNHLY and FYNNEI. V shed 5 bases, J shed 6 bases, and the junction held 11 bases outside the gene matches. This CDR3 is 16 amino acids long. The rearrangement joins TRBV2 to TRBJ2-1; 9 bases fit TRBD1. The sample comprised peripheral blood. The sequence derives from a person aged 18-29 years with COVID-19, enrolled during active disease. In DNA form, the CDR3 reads TGTGCCAGCAGTAGCACTCGGACAGGGGCGACCAATGAGCAGTTCTTC. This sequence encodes CASSSTRTGATNEQFF.